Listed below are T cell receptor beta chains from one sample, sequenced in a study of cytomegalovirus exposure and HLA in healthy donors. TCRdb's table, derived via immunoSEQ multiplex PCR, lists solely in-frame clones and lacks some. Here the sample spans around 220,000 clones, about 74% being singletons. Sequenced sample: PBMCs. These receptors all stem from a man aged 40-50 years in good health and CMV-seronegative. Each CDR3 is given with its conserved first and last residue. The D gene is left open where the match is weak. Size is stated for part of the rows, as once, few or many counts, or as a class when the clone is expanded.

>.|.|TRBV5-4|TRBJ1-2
TGTGCCAGCAGCTTGGCAATGGTTCCAGCTAACTATGGCTACACCTTC
CASSLAMVPANYGYTF
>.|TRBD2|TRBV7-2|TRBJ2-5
TGTGCCAGCAGCCCTAGCGGGACGATAGAGACCCAGTACTTC
CASSPSGTIETQYF
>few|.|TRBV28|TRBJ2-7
TGTGCCAGCAGTTCACAGGGTCTCAACTACGAGCAGTACTTC
CASSSQGLNYEQYF
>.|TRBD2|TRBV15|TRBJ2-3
TGTGCCACCAGCAGAGATCTTGCAACTAGCGGGGGGGCAATGGATACGCAGTATTTT
CATSRDLATSGGAMDTQYF
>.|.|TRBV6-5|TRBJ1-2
TGTGCCAGCAGTTACCTGGACACACCATTGTATGGCTACACCTTC
CASSYLDTPLYGYTF
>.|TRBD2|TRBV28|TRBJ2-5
TGTGCCAGCAGTTTAAGCGGGAGGCTTGGAGAGACCCAGTACTTC
CASSLSGRLGETQYF
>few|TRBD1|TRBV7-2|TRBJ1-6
TGTGCCAGCAGCTTACTACAGGGGGATAATTCACCCCTCCACTTT
CASSLLQGDNSPLHF
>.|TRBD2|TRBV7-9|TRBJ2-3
TGTGCCAGCAGCCAGGCTACTAGCGGGTACACTAGCACAGATACGCAGTATTTT
CASSQATSGYTSTDTQYF
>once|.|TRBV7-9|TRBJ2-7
TGTGCCAGCAGCTTAAAGGGGCCCCTTGGCGAGCAGTACTTC
CASSLKGPLGEQYF
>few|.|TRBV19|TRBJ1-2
TGTGCCAGTAGTCCAGGAGACGGGGGTAACTATGGCTACACCTTC
CASSPGDGGNYGYTF
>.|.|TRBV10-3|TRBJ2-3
TGTGCCACGTACAGGGATGGGGATACGCAGTATTTT
CATYRDGDTQYF
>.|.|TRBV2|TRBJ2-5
TGTGCCAGCAGGGGAGGACAGGACCAAGAGACCCAGTACTTC
CASRGGQDQETQYF
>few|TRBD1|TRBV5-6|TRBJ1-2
TGTGCCAGCAGCTCCCGGGACAGGGGGCGAGGCTACACCTTC
CASSSRDRGRGYTF
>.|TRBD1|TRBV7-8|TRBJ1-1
TGTGCCAGCAGCCGGGGACAGGGGTTAACTGAAGCTTTCTTT
CASSRGQGLTEAFF
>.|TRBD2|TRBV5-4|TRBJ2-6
TGTGCCAGCAGCGTAACTATCCTAGCGGGAACTTTCTCTGGGGCCAACGTCCTGACTTTC
CASSVTILAGTFSGANVLTF
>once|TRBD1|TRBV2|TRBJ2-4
TGTGCCAGCACCAGACAGGGGCCAACAAAAAACATTCAGTACTTC
CASTRQGPTKNIQYF
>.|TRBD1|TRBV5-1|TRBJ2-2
TGCGCCAGCAGAACGACAGGGTGGACCGGGGAGCTGTTTTTT
CASRTTGWTGELFF
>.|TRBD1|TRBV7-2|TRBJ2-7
TGTGCCAGCAGAGACAGGGTTTACGAGCAGTACTTC
CASRDRVYEQYF
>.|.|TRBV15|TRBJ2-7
TGTGCCACCAGCAGAGAAAGGTTCCGGGGATACTACGAGCAGTACTTC
CATSRERFRGYYEQYF
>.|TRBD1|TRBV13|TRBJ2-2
TGTGCCAGCAGCCCTGGGGACAGACCCAACACCGGGGAGCTGTTTTTT
CASSPGDRPNTGELFF
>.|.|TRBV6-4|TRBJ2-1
TGTGCCAGCAGGAAGGAGGCTGGTGAGCAGTTCTTC
CASRKEAGEQFF
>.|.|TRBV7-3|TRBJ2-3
TGTGCCAGCAGCCCCAGCCCGGGTGGGAGATTTTTGGATACGCAGTATTTT
CASSPSPGGRFLDTQYF
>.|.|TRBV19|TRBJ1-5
TGTGCCAGTAGTCTAGGACAGAGCAATCAGCCCCAGCATTTT
CASSLGQSNQPQHF
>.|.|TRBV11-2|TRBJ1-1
TGTGCCAGCAGCTCTCACATGAACACTGAAGCTTTCTTT
CASSSHMNTEAFF
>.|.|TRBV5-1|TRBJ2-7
TGCGCCAGCAGCTTGAGTGGCGGTACCTACGAGCAGTACTTC
CASSLSGGTYEQYF
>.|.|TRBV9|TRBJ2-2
TGTGCCAGCAGCGTAGTTTTCAGGCCAACGAACACCGGGGAGCTGTTTTTT
CASSVVFRPTNTGELFF